The source of this T cell receptor beta chain is a study of CD8 T cells in Susac syndrome. Background on the study: Sequencing included Susac syndrome patients, five or six of them with active disease and roughly 8 in remission. Each patient with Susac syndrome, at the time of blood draw, was therapy-naive, on corticosteroids, or on intravenous immunoglobulin alone. Findings and limits, study-wide: There was no clonal expansion in the CD4+ T cell repertoires of Susac syndrome.

Random hexamers primed reverse transcription of about 0.5 to 1 ug RNA. immunoSEQ multiplex PCR amplified TCR beta CDR3 across 54 Vbeta, 13 Jbeta. Via MiXCR, TCRdb re-called the immunoSEQ multiplex PCR reads, giving one row per CDR3 protein. The table includes about 200,000 distinct CDR3 sequences, roughly 90% detected once. As regards this clonotype: The antigen remains undetermined.

Trimming removed 6 bases at V and 0 bases at J, with 15 bases between. Per germline, CDR1 LNHDA and CDR2 SQIVND (reference sequence). The CDR3 is 16 residues long. The sequenced sample consisted of CD4+ T cells from PBMCs. The rearrangement uses TRBV19 and TRBJ1-5, with D uncertain. The clonotype comes from a human donor with Susac syndrome. The CDR3 nucleotides are TGTGCCAGTAGCTTGATGGGTCTTAATAGCAATCAGCCCCAGCATTTT. Translation: CASSLMGLNSNQPQHF.